One sample yielded the 6 T cell receptor beta chains listed below, sequenced in a study of blood T cell repertoires in COVID-19. Produced via immunoSEQ multiplex PCR; TCRdb's table is partial and in-frame only. The table shows about 220,000 clones, with roughly 87% occurring only once. Sequencing was carried out using peripheral blood. The source of these receptors is a man aged 35 to 55 with active or convalescent COVID-19.

The V and J genes are TRBV5-1 and TRBJ1-2; 7 nucleotides agree with TRBD1. The V gene end was trimmed by 2 bases and the J gene end by 6 bases; junction bases not matched to a gene: 4. CDR1 is SGHRS and CDR2 is YFSETQ in the germline V gene. CDR3 size: 13 residues. DNA for the CDR3: TGCGCCAGCAGCTTTGGCCAGGGGGATGGCTACACCTTC. It yields the protein CASSFGQGDGYTF.

This clone was recorded once. V gene TRBV7-9 combines with J gene TRBJ1-1, with TRBD1 as a possible D gene (6 bases). The germline V and J ends were trimmed by 5 bases and 2 bases, with 12 bases remaining between them. Germline V gene lookup returns CDR1 SEHNR and CDR2 FQNEAQ (reference sequence). CDR3 length: 14 amino acids. The CDR3 DNA reads TGTGCCAGCAGCCCAGGACAGACAAACACTGAAGCTTTCTTT. It specifies CASSPGQTNTEAFF.

The chain carries TRBV5-6 and TRBJ2-1; no clear D gene. V was pared by 4 bases and J by 8 bases, with 7 bases between. Germline CDR1 reads SGHDT; CDR2 reads YYEEEE. This CDR3 has 11 residues. The CDR3 reads CASSLYDEQFF. The CDR3 DNA follows: TGTGCCAGCAGCCTATATGATGAGCAGTTCTTC. Together with reference TRBV5-6 and TRBJ2-1, the CDR3 gives the full variable domain: DAGVTQSPTHLIKTRGQQVTLRCSPKSGHDTVSWYQQALGQGPQFIFQYYEEEERQRGNFPDRFSGHQFPNYSSELNVNALLLGDSALYLCASSLYDEQFFGPGTRLTVL.

The chain uses TRBV30 and TRBJ1-2; TRBD1 aligns across 7 bases. Trimming at V came to 0 bases and at J to 4 bases, leaving 5 bases not matched to a gene. Germline V gene sequence: CDR1 GTSNPN, CDR2 SVGIG (reference sequence). The CDR3 runs 14 residues. CDR3 DNA sequence: TGTGCCTGGAGTGTAGACAGGGCAAGCTATGGCTACACCTTC. It is translated as CAWSVDRASYGYTF.

V is TRBV19 and J is TRBJ2-1, with 8 bases fitting TRBD2. This CDR3 is 14 amino acids long. Looked up from germline, CDR1 is LNHDA and CDR2 is SQIVND (reference sequence). The V segment lost 7 bases and the J segment 0 bases; nucleotides outside the gene matches: 2. The DNA for the CDR3 is TGTGCCAGTATACGGGGGGGCTCCTACAATGAGCAGTTCTTC. Its protein product is CASIRGGSYNEQFF.

The chain links TRBV28 to TRBJ1-5, with D unclear. Trimming took off 4 bases at V and 5 bases at J, with 6 bases between the two ends. This CDR3 is 12 amino acids long. The V gene's germline CDR1 is MDHEN and CDR2 SYDVKM. The CDR3 bases are TGTGCCAGCAGTTCACTTTATCAGCCCCAGCATTTT. Protein sequence: CASSSLYQPQHF.